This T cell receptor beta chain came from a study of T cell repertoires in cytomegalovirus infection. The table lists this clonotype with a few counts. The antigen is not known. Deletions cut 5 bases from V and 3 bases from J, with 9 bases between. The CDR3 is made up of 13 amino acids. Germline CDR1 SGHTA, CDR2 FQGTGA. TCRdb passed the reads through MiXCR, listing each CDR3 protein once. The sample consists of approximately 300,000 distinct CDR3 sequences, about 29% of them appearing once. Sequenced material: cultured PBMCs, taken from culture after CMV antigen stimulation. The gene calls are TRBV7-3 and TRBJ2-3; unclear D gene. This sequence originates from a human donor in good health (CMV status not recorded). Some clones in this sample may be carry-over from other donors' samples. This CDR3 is CASSPQPTDTQYF. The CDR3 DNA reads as TGTGCCAGCAGCCCCCAGCCGACAGATACGCAGTATTTT.